This is a list of T cell receptor beta chains from one sample in a study of tumor and adjacent non-tumor tissue in lung cancer. From the multiplex PCR reads, TCRdb called clonotypes with MiXCR, one entry per CDR3 protein. Of some 80,000 distinct CDR3 sequences listed, just over 75% were seen once; the top ten hold less than 50%. The sample taken for sequencing was distant non-tumor lung tissue. All receptors derive from a man aged 70-80 years with non-small cell lung cancer. Each CDR3 is given with its conserved first and last residue. The D gene is left open where the match is weak. Size values are once, few and many counts, or a class for expanded clones, and some rows have none.

once,TRBD1,TRBJ1-1,TRBV4-1,CASSQDGYDRGQYTEAFF,TGCGCCAGCAGCCAAGACGGTTATGACAGGGGGCAATACACTGAAGCTTTCTTT
NA,NA,TRBJ1-2,TRBV29-1,CNVEGCDSVNHGYTF,TGCAACGTTGAAGGATGTGACAGCGTTAACCATGGCTACACCTTC
NA,NA,TRBJ2-2,TRBV11-2,CASSFRIGPFPGDLFF,TGTGCCAGCAGCTTTCGGATAGGCCCTTTCCCCGGGGACCTGTTTTTT
NA,TRBD2,TRBJ2-1,TRBV11-2,CARSLAGGASEKFF,TGTGCCCGCAGCTTAGCGGGGGGGGCCAGTGAGAAGTTCTTC
NA,TRBD1,TRBJ2-3,TRBV29-1,CSVWTGSSPDTQYF,TGCAGCGTATGGACAGGGAGTAGCCCAGATACGCAGTATTTT
NA,NA,TRBJ1-2,TRBV6-6,CASSRLAGIGGGYTF,TGTGCCAGCAGCCGCCTGGCAGGGATAGGTGGTGGCTACACCTTC
few,NA,TRBJ1-6,TRBV10-2,CANSSRLGVNNSPLHF,TGCGCCAACAGCTCACGATTGGGCGTTAATAATTCACCCCTCCACTTT
NA,NA,TRBJ2-7,TRBV12-3/TRBV12-4,CASSTSTGRPYKQYF,NA
NA,NA,TRBJ2-5,TRBV10-3,CVIRQADQETLYF,TGTGTCATTAGACAGGCCGATCAAGAGACCCTATACTTC
NA,TRBD2,TRBJ2-5,TRBV6-1,CASKQGSGVGETQYF,TGTGCCAGCAAACAAGGTAGCGGGGTAGGAGAGACCCAGTACTTC
NA,NA,TRBJ2-7,TRBV28,CARRAAGSYEQYF,TGTGCCAGGAGGGCGGCAGGTTCCTACGAGCAGTACTTC
NA,NA,TRBJ2-7,TRBV28,CTSSLGAGLREQYF,TGTACCAGTAGTTTGGGGGCAGGGCTCCGGGAGCAGTACTTC
NA,NA,TRBJ2-3,TRBV30,CAWSGGGGSTNTQYF,TGTGCCTGGAGTGGGGGGGGCGGGAGCACAAATACGCAGTATTTT
NA,TRBD1,TRBJ1-2,TRBV28,CASSLLSGTGGTSGYTF,TGTGCCAGCAGTTTATTATCGGGTACAGGGGGCACTAGTGGCTACACCTTC
NA,NA,TRBJ2-7,TRBV11-2,CTNSFHGDYEQYF,TGTACCAACAGCTTTCACGGAGATTACGAGCAGTACTTC
NA,NA,TRBJ2-7,TRBV20-1,CSGRNPSGGRTYKQYF,TGCAGTGGTAGGAATCCGTCCGGGGGCCGTACCTACAAGCAGTACTTC
NA,NA,TRBJ1-2,TRBV29-1,CSVDHPGQFSDYTF,TGCAGCGTTGACCACCCTGGCCAGTTCTCTGACTACACCTTC
NA,NA,TRBJ2-5,TRBV14,CPGRQAGTQYF,TGTCCCGGCAGACAAGCGGGGACCCAGTACTTC
once,NA,TRBJ2-5,TRBV12-3/TRBV12-4,CTSSGLARVVESQYF,TGTACCAGCAGCGGGCTAGCGCGAGTGGTGGAGTCCCAGTACTTC
many,NA,TRBJ2-2,TRBV12-3/TRBV12-4,CASSFPRDAGELFF,TGTGCCAGCAGTTTCCCCCGGGACGCCGGGGAGCTGTTTTTT
NA,NA,TRBJ2-6,TRBV5-1,CASSLESGPGANVLTF,TGCGCCAGCAGCTTGGAGTCAGGGCCTGGGGCCAACGTCCTGACTTTC
NA,NA,TRBJ1-1,TRBV10-2,CASCEYRATEAFF,TGTGCCAGCTGTGAGTATAGGGCTACTGAAGCTTTCTTT
NA,NA,TRBJ1-6,TRBV20-1,CSASIGDLNSPLHF,TGCAGTGCTTCTATCGGGGATTTGAATTCACCCCTCCACTTT
NA,NA,TRBJ2-7,TRBV5-4,CSSSSAGTAFYEQYF,TGTTCCAGCAGCTCTGCGGGGACAGCGTTCTACGAGCAGTACTTC
many,TRBD2,TRBJ2-1,TRBV10-3,CAIRTSGINNEQFF,TGTGCCATCAGGACTAGCGGGATAAACAATGAGCAGTTCTTC
NA,TRBD2,TRBJ2-1,TRBV6-2/TRBV6-3,CASSYLREGYQETQFF,TGTGCCAGCAGTTACTTACGGGAGGGGTACCAAGAGACCCAGTTCTTC
NA,TRBD2,TRBJ2-1,TRBV9,CASSAFSGRNNEQIF,TGTGCCAGCAGCGCATTTAGCGGGAGAAACAATGAGCAGATCTTC
NA,NA,TRBJ2-2,TRBV5-8,CASGRGGTNTGELFF,TGTGCCAGCGGAAGGGGGGGGACCAACACTGGGGAGCTGTTTTTT
NA,NA,TRBJ2-2,TRBV19,CASQRLGDTGELFF,TGTGCCAGCCAGCGACTGGGAGATACCGGGGAGCTGTTTTTT
NA,NA,TRBJ2-1,TRBV6-1,CTSSEDVGLFDYNEQFF,TGTACCAGCAGTGAAGACGTGGGACTCTTTGACTACAATGAGCAGTTCTTC
NA,NA,TRBJ1-2,TRBV10-3,CGIRQTYGYTF,TGTGGCATCAGGCAGACCTATGGCTATACCTTC
once,TRBD2,TRBJ2-3,TRBV4-1,CASSQELAGVRDTQYF,TGCGCCAGCAGCCAAGAATTAGCGGGAGTGAGAGATACGCAGTATTTT
once,NA,TRBJ2-5,TRBV28,CACSSGGGLKETQYF,TGTGCCTGCAGTTCCGGGGGAGGACTTAAAGAGACCCAGTACTTC
NA,NA,TRBJ1-2,TRBV28,CASGKALANYGYIF,TGTGCCAGCGGAAAGGCGTTAGCTAACTATGGCTACATCTTC
NA,NA,TRBJ1-4,TRBV12-3/TRBV12-4,CASSTCAKLFF,TGTGCCAGCAGTACATGTGCAAAACTGTTTTTT
few,NA,TRBJ2-3,TRBV7-9,CASSLALSSSTDTQYF,TGTGCCAGTAGCTTAGCCTTAAGCTCTAGCACAGATACGCAGTATTTT
NA,NA,TRBJ2-1,TRBV12-3/TRBV12-4,CASSFMSYNEQFF,TGTGCCAGCAGTTTCATGTCTTACAATGAGCAGTTTTTC
NA,NA,TRBJ2-5,TRBV5-5,CASSLLSPETQCF,TGTGCCAGCAGCTTGCTCAGTCCGGAGACCCAATGCTTC
NA,NA,TRBJ1-1,TRBV11-2,CASSFANSGNIEAFF,TGTGCGAGCAGCTTCGCCAATTCAGGGAACATTGAAGCTTTCTTT
NA,TRBD1,TRBJ2-7,TRBV6-2/TRBV6-3,CASNQTGGNSYEQYF,TGTGCCAGCAACCAGACAGGGGGTAACTCCTACGAGCAGTACTTC
NA,TRBD2,TRBJ2-5,TRBV30,CAWSGRAGIQDTQYF,TGTGCCTGGAGTGGGCGAGCGGGGATCCAAGATACCCAGTACTTC
once,TRBD1,TRBJ1-1,TRBV29-1,CSVEELDRESTEVFF,TGCAGTGTTGAAGAACTGGACAGGGAAAGCACTGAAGTTTTCTTT
many,NA,TRBJ2-2,TRBV2,CASSPGVTGELFF,TGTGCCAGCAGTCCGGGGGTCACCGGGGAGCTGTTTTTT
NA,NA,TRBJ2-7,TRBV11-2,CASNLGTGTYKQYF,TGTGCCAGCAACTTGGGGACGGGCACCTACAAGCAGTACTTC
many,TRBD1,TRBJ1-5,TRBV11-3,CASSRQGGRQPQHF,TGTGCCAGCAGCCGACAGGGCGGGCGGCAGCCCCAGCATTTT
NA,NA,TRBJ1-2,TRBV29-1,CSVVPCQSSVEDGYTF,TGCAGCGTTGTCCCATGTCAATCCTCGGTAGAAGATGGCTACACCTTC
NA,NA,TRBJ2-5,TRBV11-3,CASSLSVRRLAETQYF,TGTGCCAGTAGCTTAAGTGTGCGGAGACTTGCGGAGACCCAGTACTTC
NA,TRBD1,TRBJ2-6,TRBV6-5,CASSSGTGGFEANVLTF,TGTGCCAGCAGTTCCGGGACAGGGGGCTTTGAGGCCAACGTCCTGACTTTT